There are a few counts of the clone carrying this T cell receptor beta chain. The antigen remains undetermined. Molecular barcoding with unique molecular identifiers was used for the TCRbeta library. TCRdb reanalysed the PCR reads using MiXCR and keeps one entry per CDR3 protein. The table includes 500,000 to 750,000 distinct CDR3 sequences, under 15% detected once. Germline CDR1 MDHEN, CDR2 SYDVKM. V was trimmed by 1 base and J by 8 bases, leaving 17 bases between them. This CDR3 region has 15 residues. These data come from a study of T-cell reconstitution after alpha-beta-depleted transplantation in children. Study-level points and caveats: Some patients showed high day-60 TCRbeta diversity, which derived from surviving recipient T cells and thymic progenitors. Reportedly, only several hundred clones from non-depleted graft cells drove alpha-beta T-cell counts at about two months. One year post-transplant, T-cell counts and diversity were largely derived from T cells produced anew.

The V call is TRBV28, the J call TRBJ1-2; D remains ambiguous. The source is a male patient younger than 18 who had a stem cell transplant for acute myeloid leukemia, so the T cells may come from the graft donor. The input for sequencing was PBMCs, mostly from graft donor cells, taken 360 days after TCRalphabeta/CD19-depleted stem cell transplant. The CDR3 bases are TGTGCCAGCAGTTTATTGGGCCATCCCTTGGGCGGCTACACCTTC. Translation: CASSLLGHPLGGYTF.